These 7 T cell receptor beta chains were all obtained from the same sample, sequenced in a study of CD8 T cells in ankylosing spondylitis. TCRdb re-analysed the 5' RACE reads in MiXCR, keeping a single row per CDR3 protein. Altogether 750,000 to 850,000 distinct CDR3 sequences are present, over 9.5% being singletons, with the ten largest covering less than 0.65%. These receptors' targets are unknown. Study results and caveats: About 8 highly homologous variants formed a TCR beta motif that appeared characteristic of ankylosing spondylitis blood.

Sequenced material: blood, either unsorted or a sorted T cell fraction (not recorded which). The receptor set was obtained from a male donor with ankylosing spondylitis.

V usage is TRBV6-2 or TRBV6-3 and J usage is TRBJ2-3; D might be TRBD2 (5 bases). The CDR3 spans 15 residues. Looked up from germline, CDR1 is MNHEY and CDR2 is SVGEGT. Trimming cost V 2 bases and J 2 bases, with 11 bases left between them. CDR3 loop: CASSYPRAYTDTQYF. CDR3 coding DNA: TGTGCCAGCAGTTACCCGCGGGCCTACACAGATACGCAGTATTTT.

In this sample, this clonotype turned up a few times. The gene calls are TRBV20-1 and TRBJ2-1; D might be TRBD1 (5 bases). There are 16 residues in the CDR3. Germline V gene sequence: CDR1 DFQATT, CDR2 SNEGSKA (reference sequence). Trimming shortened V by 5 bases and J by 4 bases, and 21 bases separated the two germline ends. CDR3 coding DNA: TGCAGTGCTTTTCGGACAAGGGCTATGAATTACAATGAGCAGTTCTTC. It is translated as CSAFRTRAMNYNEQFF.

Points on this clonotype: A much larger clone sits a single nucleotide away, making a read error possible. V gene TRBV10-3 combines with J gene TRBJ1-2; D is possibly TRBD1 (5 bases). This CDR3 region has 13 residues. Trimming pared 8 bases from V and 3 bases from J, leaving 13 bases between. Per germline, CDR1 ENHRY and CDR2 SYGVKD. The CDR3: CAIGGAEYYGYTF. The CDR3, as DNA: TGTGCCATCGGCGGGGCTGAGTACTATGGCTACACCTTC.

The V and J genes are TRBV20-1 and TRBJ1-3; 9 bases fit TRBD1. The trim removed 0 bases at V and 8 bases at J, leaving 8 bases unmatched. Germline CDR1 and CDR2: DFQATT and SNEGSKA (reference sequence). The CDR3 length is 15 residues. In DNA form, the CDR3 reads TGCAGTGCTAGAGACCCTGGGACAGGGAAAGACACCATATATTTT. Its protein is CSARDPGTGKDTIYF.

This clonotype was seen many times. DNA of the CDR3: TGTGCCAGCAGCTTAGGAATAGATACGCAGTATTTT. This encodes CASSLGIDTQYF. The V gene is TRBV7-2, the J gene TRBJ2-3, with no clear D. The germline V gene has CDR1 SGHTA and CDR2 FQGNSA. CDR3 length equals 12 residues. V lost 1 base and J 5 bases, leaving 4 bases between the germline ends. Filled out from reference TRBV7-2 and TRBJ2-3, the complete variable domain reads GAGVSQSPSNKVTEKGKDVELRCDPISGHTALYWYRQSLGQGLEFLIYFQGNSAPDKSGLPSDRFSAERTGGSVSTLTIQRTQQEDSAVYLCASSLGIDTQYFGPGTRLTVL.

The V gene is TRBV20-1, the J gene TRBJ2-5; tentatively, D is TRBD2 (6 bases). Per germline, CDR1 DFQATT and CDR2 SNEGSKA (reference sequence). This CDR3 spans 15 amino acids. Trimming removed 0 bases from V and 4 bases from J, with 15 bases in between. CDR3 bases: TGCAGTGCTAGAGATAAGTGGCTGGGGGGAGAGACCCAGTACTTC. Translated, it gives CSARDKWLGGETQYF.

This clonotype appeared many times. The chain recombines TRBV20-1 with TRBJ2-2; D may correspond to TRBD1 or TRBD2 (5 bases each). V was shortened by 1 base and J by 7 bases, with 10 bases between the two germline ends. This CDR3 region has 13 residues. Germline V CDR1 and CDR2: DFQATT, SNEGSKA (reference sequence). The CDR3 region is CSARVGTVGELFF. The CDR3 DNA is TGCAGTGCTAGAGTAGGGACGGTCGGGGAGCTGTTTTTT.